The sequence of this T cell receptor (beta chain) was determined in a study of cytomegalovirus exposure and HLA in healthy donors (dated by TCRdb to 2016 to 2017). With respect to the entire study: An earlier analysis of 587 of the donors reported 276 Gb of sequence data and 95 million to 130 million unique TCR beta sequences obtained from some 200 million T cells. Genome-wide SNP genotypes for about 55% of the 666 donors were used in a later genetic analysis, which treated that subset as a discovery cohort. An earlier analysis of approximately 640 of the donors applied high-throughput TCR beta sequencing to assess whether each TCR beta V gene segment acted as functional or pseudogenic. An early release covering about 600 HLA-typed donors comprised about 300 gigabases of sequencing data and about 90 million unique TCR sequences. A few DR-DQ haplotypes were treated as single units for association and clustering because of strong linkage in the cohort. To predict cytomegalovirus infection status, the study combined high-throughput TCR immunosequencing, statistical association of individual TCRs with disease status, and machine learning. Donor age, sex, ethnicity and CMV serostatus were compiled alongside the repertoire data. Typing coverage differed by locus: A, B, C, DRB1 and DQB1 were typed in about 629-640 donors, DQA1 in approximately 520, DPA1 in over 600, and DPB1 in just under 480. A later analysis re-analyzed previously published TCR beta repertoires from approximately 670 donors and added high-resolution HLA genotyping to study TCR occurrence patterns. HLA typing included class I and class II loci at four-digit resolution. Every repertoire in the discovery cohort had been generated on one and the same sequencing platform. Across around 400 genotyped donors of the cohort, an average of approximately 240,000 unique TCR beta nucleotide sequences per donor were sequenced, and around 20% of those sequences were non-productive. In the later analysis, no new phenotypic data were used to find candidate immune exposures; instead, reliance was placed on TCR beta sequences and their occurrence across donors. A separate validation cohort of approximately 120 different subjects was used in addition to the roughly 700-subject first cohort. Among the 398 genotyped donors, around 79% belonged to the genetic ancestry cluster associated with self-reported Caucasian donors. The study aimed to test whether signatures of past pathogen exposure could be identified by cataloging public T cell receptors. The study profiled the T cell repertoires of under 850 subjects by immunosequencing and related them to cytomegalovirus serostatus. The full study reports these points: In the study, some 180 TCR beta chains were listed as associated with cytomegalovirus. In a later genetic analysis, a missense DCLRE1C variant was associated with V-gene and J-gene trimming of TCR beta chains, and the association was replicated in an independent cohort. A further reported finding was that TCR beta sequences accurately predicted the HLA-A and HLA-B alleles for most subjects in the first cohort. The only immune exposure information available for the cohort was CMV serostatus. Broadly in line with IMGT annotations, most TCR beta V segments showed up in productive rearrangements about 87% or about 30% of the time in an earlier analysis of 587 of the donors. According to a later genetic analysis, donors in an Asian-associated ancestry cluster had fewer N-insertions in productive TCRs than the roughly 700-donor mean. In a later analysis, HLA-associated TCR beta chains were found to be more clonally expanded and to have lower generation probabilities than equally common non-associated chains. According to the authors, the approach could potentially be generalized to other disease states and immunological phenotypes. A later analysis found that TCR association rates varied across HLA loci, with DRB1 alleles showing the most associated TCRs and HLA-C alleles the fewest. Correlated functional status among segregating V segments might be attributable to linkage disequilibrium, but an unknown experimental factor could not be ruled out. A later analysis associated 15,000 to 20,000 TCR beta sequences with specific HLA alleles at a false discovery rate of 0.05. A later analysis found that most CMV-associated TCR beta chains appeared HLA-restricted, with HLA associations seemingly driven largely by CMV exposure. Some IMGT-functional V segments, including TRBV6-2 and TRBV6-3, could not be told apart with the 87-base-pair reads, so those segments were excluded. The sequencing pipeline was judged likely to have produced a cluster of highly shared sequence variants as a technical artifact. Because counts were too low, seventeen rarely observed V segments, including chromosome 9 orphons, were excluded from the earlier analysis of 500 to 700 of the donors. In vitro tests confirmed that a few of the cytomegalovirus-associated TCR beta chains recognize cytomegalovirus antigens. Most TCR sequences were observed very rarely across donors, whereas some public TCRs were present in many individuals. Several of the top co-occurrence clusters appeared to be linked to parvovirus B19, influenza, CMV and Epstein-Barr virus, according to a later analysis. Because HLA typing was missing for some donors at each locus, association tests included only the typed subset. This cohort had only TCR beta chains sequenced, and the lack of alpha or paired-chain data limited which features could be detected. Cytomegalovirus status was reported to be diagnosed by the classifier with high specificity and sensitivity in both the original and validation cohorts. Assigning TCR associations to individual alleles was difficult when HLA alleles, especially DR and DQ, strongly co-occurred. The presence/absence analyses assumed that sequencing depth was roughly uniform across donors, and that assumption may not be true.

From a lookup of the germline V gene (reference sequence), CDR1 and CDR2 are LNHNV and YYDKDF. The CDR3 spans 14 residues, from the cysteine through the phenylalanine. Kept here is only the CDR3 DNA, which spans 42 bases and is read in frame from base 1. Trimming costs V 4 bases and J 5 bases, and their ends lie 11 bases apart. Receptor amplification or capture employed the immunoSEQ multiplex PCR assay. A mixture of 60 forward primers for TCR Vbeta segments and 13 reverse primers for TCR Jbeta segments was used in the multiplex PCR. A multiplex PCR assay on genomic DNA amplified the CDR3 region of rearranged TCR beta genes. Amplified TCR beta libraries were sequenced as 87-base-pair reads on the Illumina HiSeq System. In the authors' own workflow: A later analysis tallied around 80 million unique TCR beta chains across the 700 or so repertoires, and around 10 million of those chains were shared by two or more donors. Raw reads were error-corrected and collapsed into unique sequences by a nearest-neighbor algorithm in which closely related sequences were merged to remove PCR and sequencing errors. CDR3 sequences were aligned to IMGT reference sequences to assign V, D and J gene segments. Each retained sequence needed at least a six-nucleotide match to both a V gene segment and a J gene segment. Rearrangements were called productive when the CDR3 lacked stop codons and stayed in frame with V and J; all others were non-productive. Following IMGT convention, CDR3 was defined as the stretch from the second conserved V-encoded cysteine to the conserved J-encoded phenylalanine. Sequences without an unambiguous match to a single V gene segment were excluded from the earlier analysis of almost 600 of the donors. In an earlier analysis of more than 500 of the donors, a V segment was called functional when productive rearrangements were above 56.7%, and segregating when the standard deviation between donors exceeded 5%. To diagnose cytomegalovirus status from the catalog of TCR beta chain sequences, a statistical classification framework was built. A later analysis assigned V and J genes by comparing TCR nucleotide sequences with IMGT/GENE-DB human TR gene sequences. In a later analysis, CDR3 sequences and most-parsimonious VDJ recombination scenarios were assigned using the TCRdist pipeline. A later analysis defined each TCR beta chain by its CDR3 amino acid sequence plus V-gene family, and excluded reads lacking a unique V-gene family. In a later analysis, some 600 highly shared, low-generation-probability nucleotide sequences were removed to address suspected cross-contamination and a sequencing artifact. In a later analysis, a clonal expansion index for each public chain was calculated from normalized within-repertoire ranks of inferred template counts. Generation probabilities in a later analysis came from a VDJ recombination model fitted to out-of-frame rearrangements, and those results were checked against IGoR. In a later analysis, TCR-TCR, TCR-HLA and TCR-CMV co-occurrence was scored with hypergeometric tests, and a repertoire-size bias correction was applied to TCR pairs. False discovery rates were estimated in a later analysis by permuting HLA or CMV assignments 20 times. In a later analysis, co-occurring TCRs were grouped using DBSCAN, and TCRdist sequence similarity was added for clustering within HLA-allele-positive subsets. Co-occurrence clustering excluded repertoires with fewer than 30,000 or more than 120,000 public chains, plus five with anomalous nucleotide sharing. As stored in TCRdb, this immuneACCESS dataset retains in-frame rearrangements with V and J assigned. A fraction of the clones does not appear; measured against another copy, unresolved V genes explain less than half of the discrepancy, and the remainder lacks a known reason. V, J and clone size are those of that table, while D and trimming were read from the DNA. The sample table records 80,000 to 95,000 clones. The top ten hold approximately 15% of the sample.

The cohort was made up of several hundred healthy bone marrow donors. All cohort members were sampled while nominally healthy, although unrecorded immune exposures were likely present. The donor tested CMV seropositive, placing the donor among the 290 or so seropositive members of the cohort. A peripheral blood sample was collected from each donor, and TCR beta sequencing was performed on peripheral blood mononuclear cells. Genomic DNA extraction from the blood cell samples was performed with the Qiagen DNeasy Blood Extraction Kit. With regard to this clone: The antigen it recognizes is unknown.

The receptor was isolated from a man between 45 and 60 years old in good health and CMV-seropositive. The sample taken for sequencing was PBMCs. This chain joins TRBV15 to TRBJ2-2, with the D gene too uncertain to name. The DNA reads as follows: TGTGCCACCAGCACCTCTAGAGGTACCGGGGAGCTGTTTTTT. Its protein is CATSTSRGTGELFF. Beyond the CDR3, the reference TRBV15 and TRBJ2-2 genes provide the residues; the full variable domain reads: DAMVIQNPRYQVTQFGKPVTLSCSQTLNHNVMYWYQQKSSQAPKLLFHYYDKDFNNEADTPDNFQSRRPNTSFCFLDIRSPGLGDTAMYLCATSTSRGTGELFFGEGSRLTVL.